The 18 T cell receptor beta chains listed next were all sequenced from one sample in a study of blood T cell repertoires in COVID-19. Some clones are missing from TCRdb's copy, which holds only in-frame ones; the method was immunoSEQ multiplex PCR. The sample shows roughly 150,000 clones, around three quarters of them seen only once. Sequenced sample: PBMCs or T cells enriched from blood (not recorded which). Receptors originate from a woman aged 70-85 years in a cohort exposed to, infected with or recovered from COVID-19 (not recorded which).

This clone has only a few counts. The J gene is TRBJ1-3, the V gene TRBV2; 7 bases are a match to TRBD1. Germline CDR1 SNHLY, CDR2 FYNNEI. Trimming took 6 bases from V and 0 from J; bases not matched to a gene: 5. The CDR3 length is 15 residues. The CDR3: CASSESGGSGNTIYF. The CDR3 nucleotides read TGTGCCAGCAGCGAGTCAGGGGGCTCTGGAAACACCATATATTTT.

Concerning this clone itself: The sample carries other DNA sequences with the same CDR3. The J gene is TRBJ2-5, the V gene TRBV5-1; 9 bases match TRBD2. The V gene's germline CDR1 is SGHRS and CDR2 YFSETQ. The J segment lost 5 bases and the V segment lost 4 bases, leaving 9 bases of the junction unmatched. The CDR3 spans 15 residues. The CDR3 DNA follows: TGCGCCAGCAGCATATACCTCGCGGGGGGGGAGACCCAGTACTTC. Translating it yields CASSIYLAGGETQYF.

V usage is TRBV5-1 and J usage is TRBJ1-4, with D uncertain. Trimming took off 0 bases at V and 3 bases at J, with 9 bases between the two ends. The CDR3 runs 15 residues. Germline V gene sequence: CDR1 SGHRS, CDR2 YFSETQ. The CDR3 region has the DNA TGCGCCAGCAGCTTGGTGGCCCTGGCTAATGAAAAACTGTTTTTT. Translation gives CASSLVALANEKLFF.

This clone was counted a few times. This chain connects TRBV14 to TRBJ2-1, with a tentative D call TRBD1 (5 bases). The V and J ends lost 1 base and 13 bases respectively, with 14 bases between them. The CDR3 runs to 13 residues. The germline CDR1 and CDR2 sequences are SGHDN and FVKESK. This CDR3 is CASSQGLGAGQFF. Written as DNA, the CDR3 is TGTGCCAGCAGCCAAGGTCTAGGGGCAGGACAGTTCTTC.

This chain joins TRBV6-5 and TRBJ2-2; D not resolved. The CDR3 loop spans 14 amino acids. Germline V gives CDR1 MNHEY, CDR2 SVGAGI. Trimming removed 7 bases from V and 1 base from J, with 10 bases in between. CDR3 DNA sequence: TGTGCCAGCACCGAGCTCATGAACACCGGGGAGCTGTTTTTT. Its protein is CASTELMNTGELFF.

This chain connects TRBV21-1 to TRBJ2-5; the table's D call, TRBD2, was not checked against the DNA. TRBV21-1 is designated a pseudogene. The CDR3 loop spans 16 amino acids. The CDR3 bases are TGTGCCAGCAGCAAAGACTGGACTAGCGCCGAAGAGACCCAGTACTTC. Its protein product is CASSKDWTSAEETQYF.

The gene calls are TRBV13 and TRBJ1-3; 10 nucleotides match TRBD1. CDR3 length: 17 amino acids. V trimming: 5 bases; J trimming: 4 bases; junction bases outside the gene matches: 11. CDR1 PRHDT and CDR2 FYEKMQ come from the germline V gene (reference sequence). In DNA, the CDR3 is TGTGCCAGCAGCCGAGGACAGGGGGTAGGGGTCGGAAACACCATATATTTT. Its translation: CASSRGQGVGVGNTIYF. The full variable domain, in which reference TRBV13 and TRBJ1-3 provide the parts outside the CDR3, is AAGVIQSPRHLIKEKRETATLKCYPIPRHDTVYWYQQGPGQDPQFLISFYEKMQSDKGSIPDRFSAQQFSDYHSELNMSSLELGDSALYFCASSRGQGVGVGNTIYFGEGSWLTVV.

The gene calls are TRBV5-1 and TRBJ2-3; the match to TRBD2 covers 11 bases. The CDR3 is 18 amino acids. V was clipped by 4 bases and J by 0 bases; unmatched bases: 10. Germline V gene data show CDR1 as SGHRS and CDR2 as YFSETQ. Here the CDR3 reads CASSGGTSGQISTDTQYF. For the CDR3, the DNA is TGCGCCAGCAGCGGAGGGACTAGCGGACAGATAAGCACAGATACGCAGTATTTT.

This sequence joins TRBV5-1 and TRBJ2-3; D is undetermined. Deletions cut 1 base from V and 2 bases from J, with 11 bases between. From germline, CDR1 is SGHRS and CDR2 YFSETQ. The CDR3 has 15 residues. CDR3 nucleotide sequence: TGCGCCAGCAGCTTGTGGTCTACTAACACAGATACGCAGTATTTT. It encodes CASSLWSTNTDTQYF.

The chain carries TRBV6-6 and TRBJ2-7, with 7 bases fitting TRBD1. From germline, CDR1 is MNHNY and CDR2 SVGAGI (reference sequence). The CDR3 covers 15 residues. After removal of 2 bases from V and 2 bases from J, the junction contained 6 bases not matched to a gene. CDR3 nucleotides: TGTGCCAGCAGTTACCAGGGACAGTACACCTACGAGCAGTACTTC. Its translation: CASSYQGQYTYEQYF.

The V gene is TRBV30, the J gene TRBJ2-7, with D possibly being TRBD2 (6 bases). The CDR3 runs to 12 residues. In germline, CDR1 is GTSNPN, CDR2 SVGIG (reference sequence). V gave up 2 bases and J gave up 7 bases, with 12 bases separating them. The CDR3 is CAWSRGWGEQYF. As DNA, the CDR3 is TGTGCCTGGAGTCGGGGGTGGGGTGAGCAGTACTTC.

The chain joins TRBV2 to TRBJ2-7; possible D gene TRBD1, 5 bases. Looked up from germline, CDR1 is SNHLY and CDR2 is FYNNEI. Trimming removed 0 bases at V and 2 bases at J, with 11 bases between. The CDR3 consists of 15 residues. The CDR3 DNA is TGTGCCAGCAGTGAAGCGCTTGGGGCAGCCTACGAGCAGTACTTC. Amino acids: CASSEALGAAYEQYF.

The rearrangement joins TRBV4-2 to TRBJ2-1; 10 bases are a match to TRBD2. CDR3 length: 18 residues. V dropped 5 bases and J dropped 5; count of bases not matched to a gene: 15. CDR1 and CDR2 from the germline V gene are LGHNA and YNFKEQ. CDR3 region: CASSTQASGRVDDNEQFF. Here the CDR3 DNA reads TGTGCCAGCAGCACTCAAGCTAGCGGGAGAGTGGATGACAATGAGCAGTTCTTC.

The rearrangement uses TRBV28 and TRBJ2-7, with a weak D call TRBD1 (5 bases). The germline V gene encodes CDR1 MDHEN and CDR2 SYDVKM. This CDR3 is 14 amino acids long. Trimming removed 6 bases at V and 4 bases at J, with 16 bases between. The chain's CDR3 is CASREWGSSYEQYF. CDR3 bases: TGTGCCAGCAGAGAGTGGGGCAGCTCATACGAGCAGTACTTC.

The chain uses TRBV7-6 and TRBJ2-1, with D possibly being TRBD2 (6 bases). The CDR3 has 18 amino acids. CDR1 SGHVS and CDR2 FNYEAQ come from the germline V gene. V lost 4 bases, J lost 2 bases, and 21 bases lay in between. CDR3 residues: CASSSLGVAGPPYNEQFF. DNA for the CDR3: TGTGCCAGCAGCTCACTTGGGGTGGCGGGGCCCCCCTACAATGAGCAGTTCTTC.

At least ten counts were recorded for this clone. J is TRBJ2-1 and V is TRBV5-1, with TRBD2 matching over 10 bases. V was pared by 5 bases and J by 4 bases, with 3 bases of the junction left unmatched. Germline V CDR1 and CDR2: SGHRS, YFSETQ. There are 14 residues in the CDR3. This CDR3 is CASRGLAAYNEQFF. CDR3 bases: TGCGCCAGCAGAGGACTAGCGGCGTACAATGAGCAGTTCTTC.

Note on this clone: One end of the junction does not line up with germline, which may come from a read error. This rearrangement joins TRBV9 to TRBJ2-1, with 7 bases that match TRBD1. CDR1 and CDR2 from the germline V gene are SGDLS and YYNGEE. The CDR3 length is 15 residues. This chain's CDR3 is CASSVGQGSYNKQFF. DNA of the CDR3: TGTGCCAGCAGCGTAGGACAGGGATCTTACAATAAGCAGTTCTTC.

The J gene is TRBJ1-1, the V gene TRBV5-1; the D is unclear. V gave up 4 bases and J gave up 4 bases, with 14 bases separating them. CDR3 length: 14 amino acids. Germline V lookup: CDR1 SGHRS, CDR2 YFSETQ. The CDR3 nucleotides read TGCGCCAGCAGCAAAGACATCCTGGGCACTGAAGCTTTCTTT. It translates to CASSKDILGTEAFF.